The T cell receptor beta chain under discussion was sequenced for a study of radiation and T cells in renal cell carcinoma. Study-wide results and limits: Top tumor clonotypes rose in blood 2 weeks post-radiation, then contracted.

Of note for this clone: Its specificity is not known.

CDR3 size: 14 residues. With V trimmed by 4 bases and J by 4 bases, 5 bases remained unmatched. Germline values: CDR1 SNHLY, CDR2 FYNNEI. Generated by immunoSEQ multiplex PCR, the TCRdb table keeps only in-frame clones and is missing some. The sample contains around 180,000 clones, about 88% of which appear only once. Time point: blood 4 weeks post-SBRT, at nephrectomy. The sample's treatment: 15 Gy SBRT to primary tumor, nephrectomy 4 weeks later. Nephrectomy followed 15 Gy stereotactic body radiation by 4 weeks. Radiation-treated patients gave blood at baseline, week 2 and week 4. The tumor was a clear cell renal cell carcinoma.

This clonotype was sampled from a woman aged 50 to 60 with renal cell carcinoma. This chain uses TRBV2 with TRBJ1-2; 8 bases map to TRBD1. This sample comprised blood, obtained from a patient whose treatment included radiotherapy and nephrectomy. The CDR3 sequence is CASSVDRAFYGYTF. For the CDR3, the DNA is TGTGCCAGCAGTGTGGACAGGGCCTTCTATGGCTACACCTTC.